The T cell receptor beta chain described here comes from a study of post-analysis software for immune sequencing data. Study results and limitations: Among four to six TRBV segments more frequent in patients than controls were TRBV5-6, TRBV5-1 and TRBV20-1.

Researchers reported that TCR beta cDNA libraries carried unique molecular identifiers. One entry per CDR3 protein, called by TCRdb with MiXCR from the PCR reads. The sample contains about 460,000 distinct CDR3 sequences, roughly 46% of which appear only once. Ten or more counts support this clonotype. The target antigen is unknown. CDR1 is SGHRS and CDR2 is YFSETQ in the germline V gene. The CDR3 runs to 15 residues. Between the trimmed V and J ends, which lost 3 bases and 2 bases, there was a span of 12 bases. This receptor was obtained from a girl aged 10 to 17 with multiple sclerosis. The V call is TRBV5-1, the J call TRBJ2-1, with D possibly matching TRBD1 (6 bases). Sequenced material: blood. CDR3 coding DNA: TGCGCCAGCAGCTCCACAGGGAATACCTACAATGAGCAGTTCTTC. Translating it yields CASSSTGNTYNEQFF.